A selection of T cell receptor beta chains follows, all from one sample in a study of cytomegalovirus exposure and HLA in healthy donors. Clones were read by immunoSEQ multiplex PCR, and TCRdb kept only the in-frame ones, dropping some. The sample contains about 130,000 clones, roughly 89% of which appear only once. Sequenced sample: PBMCs. The receptor set was obtained from a woman younger than 30 in good health and CMV-seronegative. Both conserved end residues are part of each CDR3. D genes are given only for firm matches. Expanded clones get a size class; other rows say once, few or many, or leave the size out.

>once|TRBV28|.|TRBJ1-2
TGTGCCAGCGGTGGGGAGGCTGGCTATGGCTACACCTTC
CASGGEAGYGYTF
>.|TRBV2|TRBD2|TRBJ2-3
TGTGCCACCCAACTAGCGGTTAGCACAGATACGCAGTATTTT
CATQLAVSTDTQYF
>.|TRBV4-2|.|TRBJ2-1
TGTGCCAGCAGCCAAGCTTGGTCTAGTCAGCAGTTCTTC
CASSQAWSSQQFF
>.|TRBV27|.|TRBJ1-5
TGTGCCAGCAGCCGAAGCGGGCGCAATCAGCCCCAGCATTTT
CASSRSGRNQPQHF
>.|TRBV5-4|.|TRBJ2-3
TGTGCCAGCAGCTTAGGAGCGGGGACAAGCACAGATACGCAGTATTTT
CASSLGAGTSTDTQYF
>.|TRBV7-8|.|TRBJ2-7
TGTGCCAGCAGCTTTACCATTAGCGGTTACGAGCAGTACTTC
CASSFTISGYEQYF
>.|TRBV9|.|TRBJ2-1
TGTGCCAGCAGCCGGGACTCAACTTCCTACAATGAGCAGTTCTTC
CASSRDSTSYNEQFF
>.|TRBV5-1|.|TRBJ2-2
TGCGCCAGCATGGAGGGACGACGGACTGACACCGGGGAGCTGTTTTTT
CASMEGRRTDTGELFF
>.|TRBV4-3|.|TRBJ1-4
TGCGCCAGCAGCCAAGTCGCGGACATTGGTAATGAAAAACTGTTTTTT
CASSQVADIGNEKLFF
>.|TRBV28|TRBD1|TRBJ1-1
TGTGCCAGCAGTTGGGGGACAGCGAACACTGAAGCTTTCTTT
CASSWGTANTEAFF
>.|TRBV6-5|.|TRBJ1-1
TGTGCCAGCAGTTACGGGGGGAGAGGCGAGGCTTTCTTT
CASSYGGRGEAFF
>once|TRBV19|TRBD1|TRBJ1-2
TGTGCCAGTAGTAATGGACAGGGACATGGCTACACCTTC
CASSNGQGHGYTF
>.|TRBV14|.|TRBJ1-3
TGTGCCAGCAGCCGCGTCTCTGGAAACACCATATATTTT
CASSRVSGNTIYF